The 14 T cell receptor beta chains given below trace back to one sample, sequenced in a study of T cells in Graves' hyperthyroidism and ophthalmopathy. TCR beta CDR3 region amplification was performed from RNA transcripts. With the HTBI primer set, the TCR CDR3 went through a first round of RT-PCR. Via MiXCR, TCRdb re-called the multiplex PCR reads, giving one row per CDR3 protein. The sample carries 610,000 or so distinct CDR3 sequences, about 43% recorded once. Sequenced input: peripheral blood or thyroid tissue (not recorded which). The source is a woman aged 18-29 years with Graves' hyperthyroidism.

The sample holds many counts of this clonotype. The chain has TRBV4-1 and TRBJ2-5; no clear D gene. This CDR3 has 15 residues. V lost 0 bases, J lost 5 bases, and 13 bases lay in between. Germline values: CDR1 MGHRA, CDR2 YSYEKL. The CDR3 region has the DNA TGCGCCAGCAGCCAAGAGCCCGATGTAAGGGAGACCCAGTACTTC. Translating gives CASSQEPDVRETQYF.

Concerning this clonotype: A read error is possible here, since a much larger clone lies one base away. The gene calls are TRBV25-1 and TRBJ1-4, with no clear D. The CDR3 runs to 15 residues. The V end lost 8 bases, the J end lost 4 bases, and 17 bases lay between the germline ends. CDR1 is MGHDK and CDR2 is SYGVNS in the germline V gene. CDR3 sequence (DNA): TGTGCCAGCCAACCAAAGGACTCGCTTAATGAAAAACTGTTTTTT. It codes for CASQPKDSLNEKLFF.

This clonotype was recorded only once. J is TRBJ2-2 and V is TRBV19, with 8 positions matching TRBD1. Trimming removed 8 bases from V and 3 bases from J; junction bases left unmatched: 5. The CDR3 loop spans 14 amino acids. Looked up from germline, CDR1 is LNHDA and CDR2 is SQIVND (reference sequence). CDR3 sequence (DNA): TGTGCCAGTTCCAGGGGGCGGGACACCGGGGAGCTGTTTTTT. Protein sequence: CASSRGRDTGELFF.

The chain couples TRBV12-3 or TRBV12-4 to TRBJ1-1; possibly TRBD1 for D (5 bases). This CDR3 is 14 amino acids long. V was trimmed by 6 bases and J by 4 bases, leaving 15 bases between them. The CDR3 sequence is CASSLVAGTTEAFF. DNA of the CDR3: TGTGCCAGCAGCTTGGTGGCAGGGACCACTGAAGCTTTCTTT.

This clonotype was seen a few times. The DNA of the CDR3 is TGTGCCAGCAGTTCCTTTGCCGAGCAGTACTTC. Translated: CASSSFAEQYF. This chain links TRBV2 with TRBJ2-7, with D hard to call. Trimming removed 5 bases from V and 6 bases from J, with 8 bases in between. Germline CDR1 SNHLY, CDR2 FYNNEI. This CDR3 comprises 11 residues.

This clonotype showed up just a few times. The V gene is TRBV2, the J gene TRBJ2-3; D gene ambiguous. Deletions cut 6 bases from V and 4 bases from J, with 14 bases between. This CDR3 is built from 14 residues. CDR1 and CDR2 (germline): SNHLY, FYNNEI. CDR3 in amino acids: CASRRQARADTQYF. For the CDR3, the DNA is TGTGCCAGCAGAAGGCAGGCAAGGGCAGATACGCAGTATTTT.

This clonotype was recorded many times. The CDR3 nucleotides are TGTGCCAGCAAATCGGGGGGGGCGTTGAGTTCACCCCTCCACTTT. Amino acid sequence: CASKSGGALSSPLHF. The chain links TRBV6-5 to TRBJ1-6, with D possibly being TRBD1 (6 bases). The V end lost 7 bases, the J end lost 9 bases, and 19 bases lay between the germline ends. The CDR3 is 15 residues long. CDR1 MNHEY and CDR2 SVGAGI come from the germline V gene.

Many counts were recorded for this clonotype. The rearrangement joins TRBV20-1 to TRBJ1-1; perhaps TRBD1 as D (6 bases). Per germline, CDR1 DFQATT and CDR2 SNEGSKA (reference sequence). The length of the CDR3 is 13 residues. Trimming stripped 0 bases from V and 1 base from J, with 6 bases between. The CDR3 DNA reads TGCAGTGCTAGAGAACAGGGGAACACTGAAGCTTTCTTT. It translates to CSAREQGNTEAFF.

V gene TRBV7-9 combines with J gene TRBJ1-1; D possibly corresponds to TRBD1 (6 bases). Looked up from germline, CDR1 is SEHNR and CDR2 is FQNEAQ (reference sequence). Between the trimmed V and J ends, which lost 8 bases and 13 bases, there was a span of 26 bases. CDR3 length: 14 residues. In DNA form, the CDR3 reads TGTGCCAGCGCGGCGGCGGGACAACACCTAATTGGTTTCTTT. Translated: CASAAAGQHLIGFF.

The chain has TRBV6-5 and TRBJ2-6; 9 bases line up with TRBD1. The CDR3 extends over 16 amino acids. Trimming at V came to 5 bases and at J to 2 bases, leaving 4 bases not matched to a gene. In germline, CDR1 is MNHEY, CDR2 SVGAGI. CDR3 nucleotides: TGTGCCAGCAGTCGGAGGACAGGGGCTGGGGCCAACGTCCTGACTTTC. Translating it yields CASSRRTGAGANVLTF.

Remarks on this clonotype: A much larger clone lies one base from this, so it may be a read error. V usage is TRBV5-1 and J usage is TRBJ1-1, with 7 nucleotides matching TRBD1. The germline CDR1 and CDR2 sequences are SGHRS and YFSETQ. The CDR3 is made up of 15 amino acids. V was clipped by 4 bases and J by 1 base; unmatched bases: 7. The CDR3 loop is CASSAGQVSNTEAFF. As DNA, the CDR3 is TGCGCCAGCAGCGCTGGACAGGTTTCGAACACTGAAGCTTTCTTT.

J is TRBJ1-6 and V is TRBV19; TRBD1 matches at 8 bases. The CDR3 spans 15 residues. The germline CDR1 and CDR2 sequences are LNHDA and SQIVND (reference sequence). V was pared by 5 bases and J by 7 bases, with 7 bases of the junction left unmatched. In DNA form, the CDR3 reads TGTGCCAGTAGTGGCGACAGGGGCGAAAATTCACCCCTCCACTTT. Its protein is CASSGDRGENSPLHF.

This clonotype was recorded many times. The CDR3 is CASSLGGGSMDEQYF. CDR3 in DNA: TGTGCCAGCAGCTTAGGGGGCGGGAGCATGGACGAGCAGTACTTC. The chain has TRBV7-2 and TRBJ2-7; 7 bases map to TRBD2. The CDR3 spans 15 residues. Germline CDR1 reads SGHTA; CDR2 reads FQGNSA. Germline trimming cut 1 base from V and 5 bases from J; bases unmatched to any gene: 8.

A single count supports this clonotype. The chain links TRBV7-3 to TRBJ2-2; D ambiguous. Germline CDR1 is SGHTA and CDR2 is FQGTGA. This CDR3 comprises 11 residues. Deletions cut 0 bases from V and 13 bases from J, with 6 bases between. The DNA of the CDR3 is TGTGCCAGCAGCTTAACCGGGCGGCTGTTTTTT. Translated: CASSLTGRLFF.